This entry lists 32 T cell receptor beta chains sequenced from one sample in a study of cytomegalovirus exposure and HLA in healthy donors. The table came from immunoSEQ multiplex PCR; TCRdb's copy has only in-frame clones and leaves some out. Among some 200,000 clones listed, roughly 84% were seen once. The material sequenced was PBMCs. These receptors originate from a woman aged 25 to 39 in good health and CMV-seropositive.

This rearrangement joins TRBV6-6 to TRBJ1-1; tentatively, D is TRBD1 (6 bases). CDR1 and CDR2 from the germline V gene are MNHNY and SVGAGI (reference sequence). The CDR3 has 13 residues. The V end lost 6 bases, the J end lost 1 base, and 9 bases lay between the germline ends. The CDR3 protein is CASSQGWNTEAFF. The CDR3 DNA sequence: TGTGCCAGCAGCCAGGGGTGGAACACTGAAGCTTTCTTT.

The chain links TRBV7-2 to TRBJ2-1, with no clear D. The germline V gene encodes CDR1 SGHTA and CDR2 FQGNSA. V lost 2 bases, J lost 8 bases, and 7 bases lay in between. CDR3 length equals 12 residues. CDR3 nucleotides: TGTGCCAGCAGCTTATTTCCCGATGAGCAGTTCTTC. This codes for CASSLFPDEQFF.

The chain joins TRBV2 to TRBJ2-7; no clear D. Trimming left V 4 bases short and J 0 bases short, with 10 bases between. The CDR3 is 14 residues long. CDR1 SNHLY and CDR2 FYNNEI come from the germline V gene. The DNA of the CDR3 is TGTGCCAGCAGTGCCAGGCTATCCTCCTACGAGCAGTACTTC. Amino acid sequence: CASSARLSSYEQYF.

J is TRBJ2-1 and V is TRBV29-1; unclear D gene. Germline lookup yields CDR1 SQVTM and CDR2 ANQGSEA. V lost 5 bases and J lost 9, with 17 bases in between. This CDR3 comprises 13 residues. The CDR3 loop reads CSVNYDTETEQFF. In nucleotides, the CDR3 is TGCAGCGTTAATTATGACACCGAAACTGAGCAGTTCTTC.

The chain couples TRBV7-3 to TRBJ2-1, with 10 bases that match TRBD1. With 4 bases clipped from V and 4 bases from J, the junction kept 4 bases outside the gene matches. This CDR3 is built from 15 residues. Germline CDR1 is SGHTA and CDR2 is FQGTGA. The CDR3 reads CASSSRQGAYNEQFF. Here the CDR3 DNA reads TGTGCCAGCAGCTCAAGACAGGGGGCATACAATGAGCAGTTCTTC.

V gene TRBV30 combines with J gene TRBJ2-1; D gene ambiguous. Per the germline V gene, CDR1 is GTSNPN and CDR2 is SVGIG (reference sequence). V gave up 2 bases and J gave up 9 bases, with 5 bases separating them. The CDR3 runs to 10 residues. CDR3 protein: CAWSSGEQFF. The CDR3 DNA reads as TGTGCCTGGAGTTCCGGTGAGCAGTTCTTC.

Concerning this clone itself: The junction departs from the called germline gene at one end, perhaps through a read error. The V and J genes are TRBV7-2 and TRBJ2-1, with 9 bases lining up with TRBD2. The CDR3 extends over 15 amino acids. The germline CDR1 and CDR2 sequences are SGHTA and FQGNSA. This chain's CDR3 is CASSVSGTSYDEQFF. DNA of the CDR3: TGTGCCAGCAGCGTATCCGGGACTAGCTACGATGAGCAGTTCTTC.

The genes are TRBV5-4 and TRBJ2-2; 12 bases fit TRBD1. Per the germline V gene, CDR1 is SGHNT and CDR2 is YYREEE (reference sequence). The CDR3 length is 18 residues. The V segment lost 4 bases and the J segment 6 bases; nucleotides outside the gene matches: 13. In nucleotides, the CDR3 is TGTGCCAGCAGCCATGGGACAGGGGGCATTGTTTCTGCCGGGGAGCTGTTTTTT. This sequence encodes CASSHGTGGIVSAGELFF. Filled out from reference TRBV5-4 and TRBJ2-2, the complete variable domain reads ETGVTQSPTHLIKTRGQQVTLRCSSQSGHNTVSWYQQALGQGPQFIFQYYREEENGRGNFPPRFSGLQFPNYSSELNVNALELDDSALYLCASSHGTGGIVSAGELFFGEGSRLTVL.

The V and J genes are TRBV6-5 and TRBJ1-2; the D gene is possibly TRBD1 (6 bases). CDR3 length: 13 residues. Deletions cut 5 bases from V and 8 bases from J, with 15 bases between. Germline V CDR1 and CDR2: MNHEY, SVGAGI. CDR3 nucleotide sequence: TGTGCCAGCAGTACAGGACAGAACGGCGGCTACACCTTC. This sequence encodes CASSTGQNGGYTF.

The chain employs TRBV13 and TRBJ2-7; D is perhaps TRBD2 (6 bases). V gave up 0 bases and J gave up 4 bases, with 10 bases separating them. The CDR3 has 14 residues. Germline CDR1 PRHDT, CDR2 FYEKMQ (reference sequence). The CDR3 here is CASSLGLATYEQYF. DNA of the CDR3: TGTGCCAGCAGCTTAGGACTAGCCACATACGAGCAGTACTTC.

This chain links TRBV2 with TRBJ2-1; 7 bases align to TRBD1. Germline CDR1 reads SNHLY; CDR2 reads FYNNEI. After removal of 7 bases from V and 0 bases from J, the junction contained 6 bases not matched to a gene. This CDR3 has 15 residues. The CDR3 loop is CASKDRAYSYNEQFF. The CDR3 nucleotides read TGTGCCAGCAAAGACAGGGCGTACTCCTACAATGAGCAGTTCTTC.

The chain uses TRBV5-1 and TRBJ2-7; possibly TRBD1 for D (6 bases). Germline values: CDR1 SGHRS, CDR2 YFSETQ. The V end lost 3 bases, the J end lost 2 bases, and 18 bases lay between the germline ends. This CDR3 contains 16 residues. CDR3 amino acids: CASSWATGTPTYEQYF. The CDR3 nucleotides read TGCGCCAGCAGCTGGGCTACAGGGACCCCTACCTACGAGCAGTACTTC.

The chain has TRBV11-2 and TRBJ1-4; TRBD1 might be the D (5 bases). Deletions cut 5 bases from V and 2 bases from J, with 12 bases between. The germline V gene encodes CDR1 SGHAT and CDR2 FQNNGV. The CDR3 runs 15 residues. In DNA form, the CDR3 reads TGTGCCAGCAGCCTCAGGACAATGACTAATGAAAAACTGTTTTTT. Translated: CASSLRTMTNEKLFF.

The rearrangement joins TRBV7-6 to TRBJ1-1; 8 bases agree with TRBD1. The length of the CDR3 is 16 residues. V was clipped by 2 bases and J by 4 bases; unmatched bases: 9. Germline CDR1 is SGHVS and CDR2 is FNYEAQ. The CDR3 DNA is TGTGCCAGCAGCTTACCGACAGGGGCGGAGGGCACTGAAGCTTTCTTT. This gives the protein CASSLPTGAEGTEAFF.

The V gene is TRBV15, the J gene TRBJ2-1; weak D call: TRBD2 (5 bases). The V end was cut by 1 base, the J end by 5 bases, with 15 bases between. CDR3 length equals 16 residues. Germline CDR1 LNHNV, CDR2 YYDKDF (reference sequence). This chain's CDR3 is CATSRVPAERDNEQFF. The CDR3 DNA reads TGTGCCACCAGCAGAGTCCCAGCGGAGAGGGACAATGAGCAGTTCTTC.

This sequence joins TRBV19 and TRBJ2-1, with a weak D call TRBD1 (6 bases). The CDR3 is 14 residues long. Trimming shortened V by 9 bases and J by 4 bases, and 16 bases separated the two germline ends. Germline V gene data show CDR1 as LNHDA and CDR2 as SQIVND (reference sequence). As DNA, the CDR3 is TGTGCCAGCCATCCGGGGACACCGTACAATGAGCAGTTCTTC. Its protein is CASHPGTPYNEQFF.

The chain carries TRBV28 and TRBJ1-1, with TRBD1 matching over 7 bases. In germline, CDR1 is MDHEN, CDR2 SYDVKM. The CDR3 length is 16 residues. Trimming cost V 6 bases and J 6 bases; bases outside gene matches: 16. CDR3 coding DNA: TGTGCCAGCAGCACCACCCGGACAGGCCGGGGGTCTGAAGCTTTCTTT. Protein product: CASSTTRTGRGSEAFF.

The chain couples TRBV15 to TRBJ1-4; TRBD1 aligns across 7 bases. Trimming took 0 bases from V and 7 from J; bases not matched to a gene: 8. Germline loops: CDR1 LNHNV, CDR2 YYDKDF (reference sequence). This CDR3 contains 16 residues. The CDR3, as DNA: TGTGCCACCAGCAGAGATCTAACAGGGGTGGGTGAAAAACTGTTTTTT. This gives the protein CATSRDLTGVGEKLFF.

The chain recombines TRBV5-6 with TRBJ2-1; TRBD2 agrees at 12 bases. The junction had 5 bases not matched to a gene; V was cut back by 4 bases and J by 0 bases. The germline gives CDR1 SGHDT, CDR2 YYEEEE. The CDR3 runs to 17 residues. CDR3 DNA sequence: TGTGCCAGCAGCCCGCGGACTAGCGGGGTCTCCTACAATGAGCAGTTCTTC. It translates to CASSPRTSGVSYNEQFF.

This sequence joins TRBV29-1 and TRBJ2-1; TRBD2 might be the D (6 bases). V was cut by 6 bases and J by 0 bases, with 15 bases left in between. Germline loops: CDR1 SQVTM, CDR2 ANQGSEA. The CDR3 loop spans 15 amino acids. CDR3 in DNA: TGCAGCGTCACCGCGGGGCCTACCTCCTACAATGAGCAGTTCTTC. This translates into CSVTAGPTSYNEQFF.

The chain employs TRBV4-1 and TRBJ1-1; tentatively, D is TRBD1 (5 bases). The ends were cut back, 1 base at V and 7 bases at J, with 13 bases in the middle. This CDR3 is 14 amino acids long. The V gene's germline CDR1 is MGHRA and CDR2 YSYEKL. As DNA, the CDR3 is TGCGCCAGCAGCCAAGTTACCGGGACTCTTGAAGCTTTCTTT. Its protein product is CASSQVTGTLEAFF.

J is TRBJ2-3 and V is TRBV15, with TRBD2 as a possible D gene (5 bases). Germline V gene data show CDR1 as LNHNV and CDR2 as YYDKDF (reference sequence). V gave up 1 base and J gave up 1 base, with 12 bases separating them. The CDR3 is 16 amino acids. CDR3 bases: TGTGCCACCAGCAGAGCTTGGGAGCCGGGCACAGATACGCAGTATTTT. Amino acids: CATSRAWEPGTDTQYF.

J is TRBJ1-5 and V is TRBV30; 7 bases fit TRBD1. CDR1 is GTSNPN, CDR2 SVGIG, per germline (reference sequence). With V trimmed by 2 bases and J by 7 bases, 5 bases remained unmatched. The CDR3 sequence is 13 residues long. The CDR3 coding sequence is TGTGCCTGGAGTAGACAGGGCGCGCAGCCCCAGCATTTT. Its protein product is CAWSRQGAQPQHF.

This clone appeared many times. V usage is TRBV9 and J usage is TRBJ2-2, with a tentative D call TRBD1 (6 bases). Germline V gives CDR1 SGDLS, CDR2 YYNGEE. The ends were cut back, 2 bases at V and 1 base at J, with 9 bases in the middle. The CDR3 has 15 residues. In DNA, the CDR3 is TGTGCCAGCAGCGTGGCACAGGGGAACACCGGGGAGCTGTTTTTT. It translates to CASSVAQGNTGELFF.

The rearrangement uses TRBV18 and TRBJ1-5; weak D call: TRBD1 (5 bases). Per germline, CDR1 KGHSH and CDR2 LQKENI. Trimming left V 5 bases short and J 7 bases short, with 18 bases between. This CDR3 is built from 15 residues. The CDR3 loop reads CASSLNSGLGQPQHF. The DNA of the CDR3 is TGTGCCAGCTCATTGAACTCAGGGTTGGGGCAGCCCCAGCATTTT.

This chain links TRBV30 with TRBJ2-7; 8 nucleotides agree with TRBD1. Per germline, CDR1 GTSNPN and CDR2 SVGIG (reference sequence). There are 12 residues in the CDR3. V was clipped by 5 bases and J by 7 bases; unmatched bases: 7. This CDR3 is CAWAGQVEEQYF. The CDR3 coding sequence is TGTGCCTGGGCGGGACAGGTCGAGGAGCAGTACTTC.

Worth noting for this clone: Other DNA sequences in the same sample also yield this CDR3. V usage is TRBV6-5 and J usage is TRBJ2-7; D gene ambiguous. This CDR3 has 13 amino acids. The V end was cut by 5 bases, the J end by 0 bases, with 8 bases between. Germline CDR1 MNHEY, CDR2 SVGAGI. CDR3 in DNA: TGTGCCAGCAGTCGAGACAACTCCTACGAGCAGTACTTC. This sequence encodes CASSRDNSYEQYF.

Note on this clone: The junction differs from germline at one of its ends, possibly a read error. This chain uses TRBV27 with TRBJ2-3; possibly TRBD2 for D (5 bases). Per the germline V gene, CDR1 is MNHEY and CDR2 is SMNVEV (reference sequence). The CDR3 has 15 residues. As DNA, the CDR3 is TGTGCCAGCAGTTTATCGTGGAGGAGCAGAGATACGCAGTATTTT. The encoded protein is CASSLSWRSRDTQYF.

The V gene is TRBV7-8, the J gene TRBJ1-5; D is perhaps TRBD1 (6 bases). Germline CDR1 SGHVS, CDR2 FQNEAQ. Trimming shortened V by 2 bases and J by 7 bases, and 15 bases separated the two germline ends. The CDR3 is 15 residues long. CDR3 region: CASSLTLGAAQPQHF. The CDR3 DNA reads as TGTGCCAGCAGCTTAACTTTGGGGGCCGCCCAGCCCCAGCATTTT. Together with reference TRBV7-8 and TRBJ1-5, the CDR3 gives the full variable domain: GAGVSQSPRYKVAKRGQDVALRCDPISGHVSLFWYQQALGQGPEFLTYFQNEAQLDKSGLPSDRFFAERPEGSVSTLKIQRTQQEDSAVYLCASSLTLGAAQPQHFGDGTRLSIL.

The V and J genes are TRBV6-1 and TRBJ2-7; D is perhaps TRBD2 (6 bases). This CDR3 comprises 13 residues. Germline V lookup: CDR1 MNHNS, CDR2 SASEGT. The V end was cut by 5 bases, the J end by 3 bases, with 11 bases between. DNA for the CDR3: TGTGCCAGCAGTCATCTAGCGAGCTACGAGCAGTACTTC. Translation: CASSHLASYEQYF.

This chain uses TRBV5-1 with TRBJ2-7, with 7 positions matching TRBD2. The CDR3 spans 17 residues. CDR1 is SGHRS, CDR2 YFSETQ, per germline. With V trimmed by 0 bases and J by 4 bases, 13 bases remained unmatched. CDR3 protein: CASSLEGLRDYGYEQYF. CDR3 nucleotides: TGCGCCAGCAGCTTGGAGGGGCTCCGGGACTATGGTTACGAGCAGTACTTC.

V and J are TRBV6-5 and TRBJ2-7, with a tentative D call TRBD1 (5 bases). Germline values: CDR1 MNHEY, CDR2 SVGAGI. The length of the CDR3 is 14 residues. V gave up 8 bases and J gave up 3 bases, with 17 bases separating them. CDR3 in DNA: TGTGCCAGCCGAGTGGGGCCGGACGACTACGAGCAGTACTTC. This sequence encodes CASRVGPDDYEQYF.